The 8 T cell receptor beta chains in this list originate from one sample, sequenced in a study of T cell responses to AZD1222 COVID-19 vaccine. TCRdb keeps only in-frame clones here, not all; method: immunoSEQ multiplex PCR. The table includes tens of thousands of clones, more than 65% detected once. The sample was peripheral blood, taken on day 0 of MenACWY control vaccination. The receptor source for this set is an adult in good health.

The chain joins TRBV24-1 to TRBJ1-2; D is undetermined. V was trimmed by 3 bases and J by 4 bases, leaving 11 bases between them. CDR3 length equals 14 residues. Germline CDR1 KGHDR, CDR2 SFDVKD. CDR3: CATSDSGLPYGYTF. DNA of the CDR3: TGTGCCACCAGTGATAGCGGCCTTCCCTATGGCTACACCTTC.

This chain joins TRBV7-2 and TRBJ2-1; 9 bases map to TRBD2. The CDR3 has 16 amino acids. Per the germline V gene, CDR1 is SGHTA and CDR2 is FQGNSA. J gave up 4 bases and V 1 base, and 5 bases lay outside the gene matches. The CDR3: CASSLVAGGGYNEQFF. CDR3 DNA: TGTGCCAGCAGCTTAGTTGCGGGAGGGGGATACAATGAGCAGTTCTTC.

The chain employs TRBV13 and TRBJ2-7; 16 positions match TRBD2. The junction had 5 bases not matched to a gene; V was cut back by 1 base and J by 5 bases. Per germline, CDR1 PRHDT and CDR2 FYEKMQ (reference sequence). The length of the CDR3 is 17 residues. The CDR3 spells CASSLDGTSGRDHEQYF. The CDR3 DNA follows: TGTGCCAGCAGCTTAGATGGGACTAGCGGGAGGGACCACGAGCAGTACTTC.

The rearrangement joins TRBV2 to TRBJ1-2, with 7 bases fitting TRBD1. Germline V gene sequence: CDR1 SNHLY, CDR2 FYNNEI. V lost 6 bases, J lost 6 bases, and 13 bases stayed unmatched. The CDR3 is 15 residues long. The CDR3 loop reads CASSQGQFQVDGYTF. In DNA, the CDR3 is TGTGCCAGCAGCCAGGGACAGTTCCAAGTTGATGGCTACACCTTC.

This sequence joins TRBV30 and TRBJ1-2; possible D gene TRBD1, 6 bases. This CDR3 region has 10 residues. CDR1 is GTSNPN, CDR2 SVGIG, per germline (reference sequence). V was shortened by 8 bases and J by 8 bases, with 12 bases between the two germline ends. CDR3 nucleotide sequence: TGTGCCATCGGAACAGGGGGCTACACCTTC. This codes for CAIGTGGYTF.

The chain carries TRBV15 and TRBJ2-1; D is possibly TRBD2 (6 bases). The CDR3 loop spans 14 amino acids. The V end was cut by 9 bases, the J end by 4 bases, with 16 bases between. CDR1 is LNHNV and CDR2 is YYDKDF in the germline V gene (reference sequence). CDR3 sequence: CATRLGRGYNEQFF. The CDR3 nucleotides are TGTGCCACGAGATTGGGACGGGGGTACAATGAGCAGTTCTTC.

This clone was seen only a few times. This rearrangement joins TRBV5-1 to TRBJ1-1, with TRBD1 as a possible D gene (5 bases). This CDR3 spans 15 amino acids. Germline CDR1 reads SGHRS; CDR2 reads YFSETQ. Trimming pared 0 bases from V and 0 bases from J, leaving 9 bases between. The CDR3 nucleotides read TGCGCCAGCAGCTTGGGGGGACTTGTGAACACTGAAGCTTTCTTT. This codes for CASSLGGLVNTEAFF.

CDR3 sequence: CASSDMTPGPSSYNSPLHF. CDR3 DNA: TGTGCCAGCAGTGATATGACGCCGGGACCCAGCTCCTATAATTCACCCCTCCACTTT. V gene TRBV2 combines with J gene TRBJ1-6; possible D gene TRBD1, 5 bases. Germline V gene lookup returns CDR1 SNHLY and CDR2 FYNNEI. The CDR3 loop spans 19 amino acids. V was trimmed by 3 bases and J by 0 bases, leaving 18 bases between them.